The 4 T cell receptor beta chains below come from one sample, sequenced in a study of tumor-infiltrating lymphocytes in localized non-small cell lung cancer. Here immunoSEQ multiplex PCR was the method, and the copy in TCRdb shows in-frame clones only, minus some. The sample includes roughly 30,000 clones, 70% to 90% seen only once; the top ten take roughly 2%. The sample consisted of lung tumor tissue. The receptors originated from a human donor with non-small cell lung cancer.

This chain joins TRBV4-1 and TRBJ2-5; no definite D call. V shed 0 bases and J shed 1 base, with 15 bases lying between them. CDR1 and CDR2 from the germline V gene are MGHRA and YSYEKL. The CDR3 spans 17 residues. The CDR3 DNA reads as TGCGCCAGCAGCCAAGATTTTAGGCAGACTCTCCAAGAGACCCAGTACTTC. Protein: CASSQDFRQTLQETQYF.

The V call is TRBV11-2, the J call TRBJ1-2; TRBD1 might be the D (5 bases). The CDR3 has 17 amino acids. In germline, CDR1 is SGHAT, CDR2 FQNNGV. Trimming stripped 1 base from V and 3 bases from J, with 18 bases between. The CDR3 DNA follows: TGTGCCAGCAGCTTAGCACCCGGGGGGACGTGGGACTATGGCTACACCTTC. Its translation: CASSLAPGGTWDYGYTF.

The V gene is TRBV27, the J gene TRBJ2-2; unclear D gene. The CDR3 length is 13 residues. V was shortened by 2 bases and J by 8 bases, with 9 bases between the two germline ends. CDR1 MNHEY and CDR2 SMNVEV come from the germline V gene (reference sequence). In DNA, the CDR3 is TGTGCCAGCAGTTTAGCTGGGCTAGGGGAGCTGTTTTTT. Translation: CASSLAGLGELFF.

The CDR3 sequence: CASELRGISDEQYF. The CDR3 nucleotides are TGTGCCAGCGAGTTAAGGGGTATCAGCGACGAGCAGTACTTC. The chain has TRBV7-9 and TRBJ2-7; D might be TRBD1 (5 bases). Germline V lookup: CDR1 SEHNR, CDR2 FQNEAQ (reference sequence). Trimming pared 8 bases from V and 5 bases from J, leaving 19 bases between. This CDR3 is built from 14 residues.